Following are 25 T cell receptor beta chains from one sample sequenced in a study of cytomegalovirus exposure and HLA in healthy donors. The PCR had 60 Vbeta and 13 Jbeta primers. Method: immunoSEQ multiplex PCR; TCRdb's copy keeps in-frame clones and lacks some. The profile shows under 120,000 clones, about 70% of them singletons. The source material was PBMCs. These receptors were taken from a man in his forties or fifties in good health and CMV-seropositive.

As regards this clone: This sample also contains other DNA sequences that code for the same CDR3. The gene calls are TRBV5-4 and TRBJ2-7, with TRBD1 identical over 7 bases. The CDR3 extends over 14 amino acids. The V gene end was trimmed by 5 bases and the J gene end by 5 bases; junction bases not matched to a gene: 10. Germline CDR1 and CDR2: SGHNT and YYREEE (reference sequence). The CDR3 is CASRPDRANNEQYF. The CDR3 nucleotides read TGTGCCAGCAGACCAGACAGGGCCAACAACGAGCAGTACTTC.

The chain is built from TRBV2 and TRBJ1-5; D is perhaps TRBD1 (5 bases). The CDR3 length is 15 residues. The V end lost 4 bases, the J end lost 7 bases, and 17 bases lay between the germline ends. Germline values: CDR1 SNHLY, CDR2 FYNNEI. The CDR3 sequence is CASSGGSRARQPQHF. DNA of the CDR3: TGTGCCAGCAGTGGTGGGTCCAGGGCCCGGCAGCCCCAGCATTTT.

The chain uses TRBV7-8 and TRBJ2-3; 7 positions match TRBD2. The CDR3 has 18 residues. The ends lost 5 bases at V and 4 bases at J; junction bases unmatched: 18. Looked up from germline, CDR1 is SGHVS and CDR2 is FQNEAQ. DNA for the CDR3: TGTGCCAGCAGCCACCCCTTGGCTAGCGGATATATTGCAGATACGCAGTATTTT. Translating it yields CASSHPLASGYIADTQYF.

This clone turned up a few times. The J gene is TRBJ2-5, the V gene TRBV5-1, with 14 bases matching TRBD2. Germline V gene data show CDR1 as SGHRS and CDR2 as YFSETQ. This CDR3 spans 17 amino acids. V shed 3 bases and J 9 bases; nucleotides not matched to a gene: 13. The CDR3 coding sequence is TGCGCCAGCAGCTACCTTCCCGGGACTAGCGGGAGCCGGGCCCAGTACTTC. Its translation: CASSYLPGTSGSRAQYF.

The chain uses TRBV11-2 and TRBJ2-7; 7 bases map to TRBD2. This CDR3 contains 12 residues. Germline V gives CDR1 SGHAT, CDR2 FQNNGV. The junction had 4 bases not matched to a gene; V was cut back by 5 bases and J by 6 bases. The CDR3 region is CASSPGGSEQYF. In DNA form, the CDR3 reads TGTGCCAGCAGCCCCGGGGGGAGCGAGCAGTACTTC.

This chain uses TRBV5-1 with TRBJ2-2; 7 nucleotides agree with TRBD1. CDR1 is SGHRS and CDR2 is YFSETQ in the germline V gene. V dropped 3 bases and J dropped 5; count of bases not matched to a gene: 7. The CDR3 is 15 amino acids. The CDR3, as DNA: TGCGCCAGCAGCTATACAGGGGAGAGAACCGGGGAGCTGTTTTTT. Its translation: CASSYTGERTGELFF. Full variable domain (outside the CDR3, taken from reference TRBV5-1 and TRBJ2-2): KAGVTQTPRYLIKTRGQQVTLSCSPISGHRSVSWYQQTPGQGLQFLFEYFSETQRNKGNFPGRFSGRQFSNSRSEMNVSTLELGDSALYLCASSYTGERTGELFFGEGSRLTVL.

The chain uses TRBV9 and TRBJ1-1; possibly TRBD1 for D (5 bases). V was clipped by 0 bases and J by 7 bases, with 10 bases between them. The CDR3 is made up of 13 amino acids. CDR1 is SGDLS, CDR2 YYNGEE, per germline. Here the CDR3 reads CASSVESGGEAFF. CDR3 DNA: TGTGCCAGCAGCGTAGAAAGCGGGGGTGAAGCTTTCTTT. Complete variable domain (other parts from reference TRBV9 and TRBJ1-1): DSGVTQTPKHLITATGQRVTLRCSPRSGDLSVYWYQQSLDQGLQFLIQYYNGEERAKGNILERFSAQQFPDLHSELNLSSLELGDSALYFCASSVESGGEAFFGQGTRLTVV.

V usage is TRBV6-1 and J usage is TRBJ1-4; D remains ambiguous. The CDR3 contains 14 residues. Trimming cost V 5 bases and J 5 bases, with 12 bases left between them. Germline V gene data show CDR1 as MNHNS and CDR2 as SASEGT. The CDR3 reads CASSLYYENEKLFF. For the CDR3, the DNA is TGTGCCAGCAGTCTCTACTACGAAAATGAAAAACTGTTTTTT.

J is TRBJ1-5 and V is TRBV2; possible D gene TRBD1, 5 bases. V was cut by 5 bases and J by 2 bases, with 10 bases left in between. The germline gives CDR1 SNHLY, CDR2 FYNNEI. This CDR3 contains 14 residues. In DNA, the CDR3 is TGTGCCAGCAGTAGATTAGGGGGCAATCAGCCCCAGCATTTT. Encoded protein: CASSRLGGNQPQHF.

This chain connects TRBV5-5 to TRBJ2-7; possible D gene TRBD1, 5 bases. Trimming removed 3 bases from V and 0 bases from J, with 10 bases in between. The length of the CDR3 is 14 residues. From germline, CDR1 is SGHKS and CDR2 YYEKEE (reference sequence). The CDR3 nucleotides read TGTGCCAGCAGCTCGACAGTGGACTCCTACGAGCAGTACTTC. Translation: CASSSTVDSYEQYF.

The gene calls are TRBV28 and TRBJ1-2; 7 nucleotides align to TRBD1. The length of the CDR3 is 15 residues. In germline, CDR1 is MDHEN, CDR2 SYDVKM. V lost 5 bases, J lost 9 bases, and 15 bases stayed unmatched. The CDR3 DNA follows: TGTGCCAGCAGTCTACTAGGGACAGCCGATTTAAGCTACACCTTC. Its protein is CASSLLGTADLSYTF.

This clone was detected a few times. This chain joins TRBV2 and TRBJ1-6; D might be TRBD1 (5 bases). The V gene's germline CDR1 is SNHLY and CDR2 FYNNEI. The ends were cut back, 3 bases at V and 8 bases at J, with 11 bases in the middle. The CDR3 consists of 14 residues. CDR3 sequence reads: CASSEQGLDSPLHF. The CDR3 bases are TGTGCCAGCAGTGAGCAGGGCCTCGATTCACCCCTCCACTTT. Using reference TRBV2 and TRBJ1-6 for the parts outside the CDR3, the full variable domain is EPEVTQTPSHQVTQMGQEVILRCVPISNHLYFYWYRQILGQKVEFLVSFYNNEISEKSEIFDDQFSVERPDGSNFTLKIRSTKLEDSAMYFCASSEQGLDSPLHFGNGTRLTVT.

V and J are TRBV5-1 and TRBJ2-3; tentatively, D is TRBD2 (5 bases). The V end lost 0 bases, the J end lost 0 bases, and 11 bases lay between the germline ends. This CDR3 comprises 16 residues. Germline-derived CDR1 and CDR2 are SGHRS and YFSETQ. In DNA form, the CDR3 reads TGCGCCAGCAGCTTGGGGTTTGGCGGGAGCACAGATACGCAGTATTTT. Protein sequence: CASSLGFGGSTDTQYF.

There are a few counts of this clone. The genes are TRBV5-1 and TRBJ2-5; tentative D call: TRBD2 (6 bases). CDR1 is SGHRS, CDR2 YFSETQ, per germline. CDR3 size: 14 residues. V was clipped by 4 bases and J by 1 base, with 11 bases between them. The CDR3, as DNA: TGCGCCAGCAGCACGCCGGGGGTCCAAGAGACCCAGTACTTC. Translation: CASSTPGVQETQYF. Supplemented by reference TRBV5-1 and TRBJ2-5, the full variable domain reads KAGVTQTPRYLIKTRGQQVTLSCSPISGHRSVSWYQQTPGQGLQFLFEYFSETQRNKGNFPGRFSGRQFSNSRSEMNVSTLELGDSALYLCASSTPGVQETQYFGPGTRLLVL.

This clone was picked up one time. Within the sample, other DNA sequences also encode this same CDR3. The rearrangement links TRBV5-1 to TRBJ2-5; perhaps TRBD1 as D (6 bases). Per germline, CDR1 SGHRS and CDR2 YFSETQ. The CDR3 covers 14 residues. The V end was cut by 4 bases, the J end by 0 bases, with 10 bases between. The CDR3 nucleotides are TGCGCCAGCAGCGGAGGACAGTACCAAGAGACCCAGTACTTC. The encoded protein is CASSGGQYQETQYF.

This clone occurred a few times. V and J are TRBV29-1 and TRBJ2-7; 10 nucleotides agree with TRBD1. In germline, CDR1 is SQVTM, CDR2 ANQGSEA. This CDR3 is 15 amino acids long. Losses at the gene ends were 7 bases for V and 0 bases for J; bases not matched to a gene: 9. Here the CDR3 reads CSAWGTGVSSYEQYF. CDR3 nucleotide sequence: TGCAGCGCTTGGGGGACAGGGGTGAGCTCCTACGAGCAGTACTTC.

The chain is built from TRBV27 and TRBJ2-7, with D unresolved. The CDR3 contains 13 residues. The germline V and J ends were trimmed by 6 bases and 2 bases, with 11 bases remaining between them. From germline, CDR1 is MNHEY and CDR2 SMNVEV (reference sequence). The CDR3 nucleotides are TGTGCCAGCAGGGTCCCGGTAACCTACGAGCAGTACTTC. It yields the protein CASRVPVTYEQYF.

The genes are TRBV5-1 and TRBJ1-6; no definite D call. Germline V gene sequence: CDR1 SGHRS, CDR2 YFSETQ. Trimming removed 4 bases from V and 2 bases from J, with 16 bases in between. The CDR3 is 17 amino acids. CDR3 nucleotides: TGCGCCAGCAGCCCGGTCCTTAGCAGAGCCTATAATTCACCCCTCCACTTT. Its protein product is CASSPVLSRAYNSPLHF. Variable domain in full (rest from reference TRBV5-1 and TRBJ1-6): KAGVTQTPRYLIKTRGQQVTLSCSPISGHRSVSWYQQTPGQGLQFLFEYFSETQRNKGNFPGRFSGRQFSNSRSEMNVSTLELGDSALYLCASSPVLSRAYNSPLHFGNGTRLTVT.

Only one count was recorded for this clone. The chain employs TRBV4-1 and TRBJ2-2; weak D call: TRBD1 (6 bases). The germline CDR1 and CDR2 sequences are MGHRA and YSYEKL. This CDR3 is 18 amino acids long. V gave up 3 bases and J gave up 0 bases, with 17 bases separating them. CDR3 sequence reads: CASSHPLGAGANTGELFF. CDR3 nucleotides: TGCGCCAGCAGCCACCCACTGGGGGCGGGTGCGAACACCGGGGAGCTGTTTTTT.

The chain couples TRBV6-1 to TRBJ2-7, with a possible D match to TRBD2 (6 bases). This CDR3 has 14 amino acids. V was trimmed by 6 bases and J by 3 bases, leaving 15 bases between them. CDR1 MNHNS and CDR2 SASEGT come from the germline V gene. Here the CDR3 reads CASRGGGENYEQYF. CDR3 in DNA: TGTGCCAGCAGGGGGGGTGGGGAGAACTACGAGCAGTACTTC.

J is TRBJ2-7 and V is TRBV7-6, with D perhaps TRBD2 (6 bases). V was trimmed by 0 bases and J by 5 bases, leaving 20 bases between them. The CDR3 has 17 residues. CDR1 is SGHVS and CDR2 is FNYEAQ in the germline V gene. CDR3 nucleotide sequence: TGTGCCAGCAGCTTAGCGGGCCGGCCGGGAGACTGGAACGAGCAGTACTTC. It yields the protein CASSLAGRPGDWNEQYF.

This rearrangement joins TRBV11-1 to TRBJ2-5, with D unresolved. Germline-derived CDR1 and CDR2 are SGHAT and FQDESV (reference sequence). V lost 5 bases and J 4 bases, leaving 14 bases between the germline ends. The length of the CDR3 is 14 residues. The CDR3 sequence is CASSPGRFPETQYF. Here the CDR3 DNA reads TGTGCCAGCAGCCCTGGGCGATTCCCAGAGACCCAGTACTTC.

The chain is built from TRBV9 and TRBJ2-1, with unresolved D. CDR1 is SGDLS and CDR2 is YYNGEE in the germline V gene. Deletions cut 2 bases from V and 7 bases from J, with 7 bases between. The CDR3 has 12 amino acids. The CDR3 sequence is CASSVYRNEQFF. In DNA form, the CDR3 reads TGTGCCAGCAGCGTCTATAGAAATGAGCAGTTCTTC.

The chain joins TRBV4-1 to TRBJ2-5; 9 bases align to TRBD2. Germline assignment: CDR1 MGHRA and CDR2 YSYEKL. V lost 4 bases, J lost 1 base, and 1 base stayed unmatched. CDR3 size: 14 residues. The CDR3 nucleotides read TGCGCCAGCAGCCGACTAGCGGCCCAAGAGACCCAGTACTTC. Translated, it gives CASSRLAAQETQYF.

The chain is built from TRBV9 and TRBJ2-1; 10 bases are shared with TRBD2. Germline CDR1 is SGDLS and CDR2 is YYNGEE. The CDR3 contains 15 residues. V gave up 1 base and J gave up 7 bases; unmatched junction bases: 5. The CDR3, as DNA: TGTGCCAGCAGCGTAAGAGTAGCGGGAGGTAATGAGCAGTTCTTC. It specifies CASSVRVAGGNEQFF.